This TCR beta chain stems from a study of blood T cell repertoires in COVID-19. Germline assignment: CDR1 SNHLY and CDR2 FYNNEI. The junction had 10 bases not matched to a gene; V was cut back by 3 bases and J by 7 bases. This CDR3 is built from 15 residues. Only in-frame clones appear in the TCRdb table, and some are missing; sequencing was by immunoSEQ multiplex PCR. Among about 170,000 clones listed, around nine tenths were seen once. The TCR originated in an elderly woman with COVID-19, enrolled during active disease. The rearrangement joins TRBV2 to TRBJ2-7, with 9 bases aligning to TRBD2. The specimen sequenced was peripheral blood. This CDR3 is CASSDWSSGTREQYF. CDR3 in DNA: TGTGCCAGCAGTGACTGGTCTAGCGGGACACGGGAGCAGTACTTC.